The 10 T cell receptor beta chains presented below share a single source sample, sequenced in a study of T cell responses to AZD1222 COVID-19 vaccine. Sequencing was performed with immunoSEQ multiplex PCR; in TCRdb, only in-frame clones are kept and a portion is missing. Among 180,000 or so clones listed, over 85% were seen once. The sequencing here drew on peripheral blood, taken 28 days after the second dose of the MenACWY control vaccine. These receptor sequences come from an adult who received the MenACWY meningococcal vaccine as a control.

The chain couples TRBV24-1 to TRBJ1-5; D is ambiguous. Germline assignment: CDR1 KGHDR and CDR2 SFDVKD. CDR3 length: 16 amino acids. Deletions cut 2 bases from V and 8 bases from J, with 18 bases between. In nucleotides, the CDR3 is TGTGCCACCAGTGATTCCTCCTTGGGCACCTACGAGCCCCAGCATTTT. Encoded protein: CATSDSSLGTYEPQHF.

The CDR3 region is CASSRGGASYNEQFF. CDR3 sequence (DNA): TGTGCCAGCAGCCGCGGGGGGGCATCCTACAATGAGCAGTTCTTC. The rearrangement uses TRBV5-4 and TRBJ2-1; TRBD2 agrees at 9 bases. Germline V lookup: CDR1 SGHNT, CDR2 YYREEE (reference sequence). The CDR3 is 15 amino acids. The V segment lost 4 bases and the J segment 1 base; nucleotides outside the gene matches: 3.

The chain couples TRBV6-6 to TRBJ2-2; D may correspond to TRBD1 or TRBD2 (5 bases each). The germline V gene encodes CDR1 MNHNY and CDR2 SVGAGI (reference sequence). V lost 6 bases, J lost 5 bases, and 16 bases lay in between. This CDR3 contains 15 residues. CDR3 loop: CASSLGTATTGELFF. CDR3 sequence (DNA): TGTGCCAGCAGCCTGGGGACGGCCACTACCGGGGAGCTGTTTTTT.

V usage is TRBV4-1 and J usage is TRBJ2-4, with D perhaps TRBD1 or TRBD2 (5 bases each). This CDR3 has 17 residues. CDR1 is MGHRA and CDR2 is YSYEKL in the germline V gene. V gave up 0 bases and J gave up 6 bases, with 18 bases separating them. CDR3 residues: CASSQDNRLLGGNIQYF. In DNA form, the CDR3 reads TGCGCCAGCAGCCAAGATAATCGGCTGCTTGGGGGAAACATTCAGTACTTC.

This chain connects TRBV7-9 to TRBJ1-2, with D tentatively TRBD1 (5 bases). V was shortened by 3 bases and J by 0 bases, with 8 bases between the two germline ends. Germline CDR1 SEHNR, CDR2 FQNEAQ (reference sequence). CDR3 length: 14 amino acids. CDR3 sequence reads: CASSLGGANYGYTF. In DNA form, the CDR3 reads TGTGCCAGCAGCTTGGGGGGAGCTAACTATGGCTACACCTTC. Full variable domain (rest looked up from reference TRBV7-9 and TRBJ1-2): DTGVSQNPRHKITKRGQNVTFRCDPISEHNRLYWYRQTLGQGPEFLTYFQNEAQLEKSRLLSDRFSAERPKGSFSTLEIQRTEQGDSAMYLCASSLGGANYGYTFGSGTRLTVV.

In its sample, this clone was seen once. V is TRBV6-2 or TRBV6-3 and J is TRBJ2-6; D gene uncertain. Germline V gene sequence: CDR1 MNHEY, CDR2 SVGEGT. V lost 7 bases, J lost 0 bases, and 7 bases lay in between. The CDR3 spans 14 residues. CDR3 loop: CASNPVSGANVLTF. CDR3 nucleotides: TGTGCCAGCAACCCGGTCTCTGGGGCCAACGTCCTGACTTTC.

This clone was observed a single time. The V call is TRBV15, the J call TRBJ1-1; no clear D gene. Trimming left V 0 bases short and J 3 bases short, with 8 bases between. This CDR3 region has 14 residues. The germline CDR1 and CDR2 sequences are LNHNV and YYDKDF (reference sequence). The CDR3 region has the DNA TGTGCCACCAGCAGAGATAAGTCCTACACTGAAGCTTTCTTT. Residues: CATSRDKSYTEAFF. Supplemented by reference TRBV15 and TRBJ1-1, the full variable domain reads DAMVIQNPRYQVTQFGKPVTLSCSQTLNHNVMYWYQQKSSQAPKLLFHYYDKDFNNEADTPDNFQSRRPNTSFCFLDIRSPGLGDTAMYLCATSRDKSYTEAFFGQGTRLTVV.

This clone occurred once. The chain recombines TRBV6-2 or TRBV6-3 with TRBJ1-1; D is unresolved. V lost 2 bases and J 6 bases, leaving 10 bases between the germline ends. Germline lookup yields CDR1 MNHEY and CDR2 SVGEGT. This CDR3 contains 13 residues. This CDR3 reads CASSYRRQAEAFF. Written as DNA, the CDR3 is TGTGCCAGCAGTTACCGGAGGCAGGCTGAAGCTTTCTTT.

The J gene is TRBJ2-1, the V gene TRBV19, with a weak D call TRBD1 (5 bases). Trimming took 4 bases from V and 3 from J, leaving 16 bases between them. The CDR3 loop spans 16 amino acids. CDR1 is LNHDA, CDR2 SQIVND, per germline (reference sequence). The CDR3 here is CASSTHTGVLYNEQFF. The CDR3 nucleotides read TGTGCCAGTAGTACCCACACAGGAGTCCTCTACAATGAGCAGTTCTTC. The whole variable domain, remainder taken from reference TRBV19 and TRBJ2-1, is DGGITQSPKYLFRKEGQNVTLSCEQNLNHDAMYWYRQDPGQGLRLIYYSQIVNDFQKGDIAEGYSVSREKKESFPLTVTSAQKNPTAFYLCASSTHTGVLYNEQFFGPGTRLTVL.

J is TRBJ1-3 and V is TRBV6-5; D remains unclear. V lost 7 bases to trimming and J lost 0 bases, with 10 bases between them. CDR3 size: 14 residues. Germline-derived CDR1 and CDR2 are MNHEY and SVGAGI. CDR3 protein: CASTERHSGNTIYF. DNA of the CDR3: TGTGCCAGCACCGAGCGTCACTCTGGAAACACCATATATTTT.